This TCR beta chain was documented in a study of blood T cell repertoires in COVID-19. Germline CDR1 and CDR2: GTSNPN and SVGIG (reference sequence). Trimming cost V 2 bases and J 3 bases; bases outside gene matches: 9. The CDR3 loop spans 16 amino acids. Study processing details: Reference gene primer amplification in the assay estimated nucleated cell counts. The table came from immunoSEQ multiplex PCR; TCRdb's copy has only in-frame clones and leaves some out. V, J and clone size reflect that table, while D and trimming were determined from the DNA. Of over 110,000 clones in the sample, nearly 90% are singletons; the top ten hold over 1.5%.

The chain recombines TRBV30 with TRBJ2-1, with TRBD2 identical over 8 bases. Sequenced material: peripheral blood. The clonotype comes from a man aged 65-85 years with acute or convalescent COVID-19. This CDR3 reads CAWSPKGLVSYNEQFF. The DNA for the CDR3 is TGTGCCTGGAGTCCTAAGGGACTAGTTAGCTACAATGAGCAGTTCTTC.